Sequencing of this T cell receptor beta chain was carried out in a study of shared clonotypes between healthy human individuals. This CDR3 region has 16 residues. CDR1 MNHEY and CDR2 SVGAGI come from the germline V gene. The V gene end was trimmed by 1 base and the J gene end by 1 base; junction bases not matched to a gene: 6. The assay was immunoSEQ multiplex PCR, and TCRdb's table has in-frame clones only and misses some. The sample consists of roughly 1,500,000 clones, approximately 98% of them appearing once. This TCR was recovered from a man aged 25 to 40 in good health. The chain recombines TRBV6-5 with TRBJ1-2; 7 bases map to TRBD1. Sequencing used naive CD4+ T cells sorted from blood. Noted subset: CD45RA+ positively selected. The CDR3: CASSYFNRGLNYGYTF. CDR3 DNA sequence: TGTGCCAGCAGTTACTTCAACAGGGGCCTTAACTATGGCTACACCTTC.